The 16 T cell receptor beta chains below were found in one sample sequenced in a study of T-cell memory formation after mild COVID-19. Via MiXCR, TCRdb re-called the 5' RACE reads, giving one row per CDR3 protein. The sample lists more than 400,000 distinct CDR3 sequences; 15% to 20% were seen once. What was sequenced was PBMCs or a T cell subset sorted from them (not recorded which). All receptors derive from an adult woman who had mild COVID-19 (a few samples of this study predate the infection). Cell type and time point are not known.

This chain joins TRBV3-1 and TRBJ1-3; D might be TRBD1 (5 bases). This CDR3 has 13 amino acids. The ends were cut back, 7 bases at V and 0 bases at J, with 7 bases in the middle. Germline assignment: CDR1 LGHDT and CDR2 YNNKEL (reference sequence). CDR3 residues: CASKDNSGNTIYF. The CDR3 coding sequence is TGTGCCAGCAAGGACAACTCTGGAAACACCATATATTTT.

The rearrangement joins TRBV2 to TRBJ2-2, with D perhaps given as TRBD1 or TRBD2 (5 bases each). CDR1 SNHLY and CDR2 FYNNEI come from the germline V gene. The CDR3 length is 19 residues. The V gene lost 3 bases and the J gene lost 3 bases, with 23 bases spanning the gap. The CDR3 region has the DNA TGTGCCAGCAGTGAGGGGTCCCAGGGTAGGCTCGGGGACACCGGGGAGCTGTTTTTT. Protein product: CASSEGSQGRLGDTGELFF.

This clonotype was observed a handful of times. This chain connects TRBV7-2 to TRBJ2-1, with D unclear. Trimming removed 5 bases at V and 9 bases at J, with 11 bases between. There are 12 residues in the CDR3. Germline CDR1 and CDR2: SGHTA and FQGNSA. CDR3 DNA: TGTGCCAGCAGCCCCCCGGGCCCTGAGCAGTTCTTC. Its protein is CASSPPGPEQFF.

The chain uses TRBV12-3 or TRBV12-4 and TRBJ2-7, with 9 bases identical to TRBD1. After removal of 6 bases from V and 5 bases from J, the junction contained 8 bases not matched to a gene. This CDR3 contains 14 residues. The CDR3 sequence: CASSRGTGHDEQYF. CDR3 nucleotide sequence: TGTGCCAGCAGCCGCGGGACAGGGCACGACGAGCAGTACTTC.

Only a few counts were recorded for this clonotype. The rearrangement links TRBV4-3 to TRBJ2-6; weak D call: TRBD1 (5 bases). Germline V CDR1 and CDR2: LGHNA, YSLEER. The V end lost 0 bases, the J end lost 3 bases, and 9 bases lay between the germline ends. This CDR3 contains 16 residues. CDR3 amino acids: CASSQDRVGGANVLTF. CDR3 sequence (DNA): TGCGCCAGCAGCCAAGACAGGGTGGGTGGGGCCAACGTCCTGACTTTC.

This clonotype was counted many times. The V gene is TRBV10-3, the J gene TRBJ2-3, with TRBD2 matching 9 bases. The V gene end was trimmed by 10 bases and the J gene end by 1 base; junction bases not matched to a gene: 3. Germline V gene sequence: CDR1 ENHRY, CDR2 SYGVKD. The CDR3 extends over 13 amino acids. CDR3 in amino acids: CATRTSGTDTQYF. The CDR3 DNA sequence: TGTGCCACCCGGACTAGCGGCACAGATACGCAGTATTTT.

The chain links TRBV6-4 to TRBJ2-1; TRBD1 aligns across 8 bases. This CDR3 is built from 15 residues. With 5 bases clipped from V and 2 bases from J, the junction kept 5 bases outside the gene matches. Per germline, CDR1 MRHNA and CDR2 SNTAGT. The CDR3 DNA reads TGTGCCAGCAGTTACAGGGGGGACGCCTACAATGAGCAGTTCTTC. This sequence encodes CASSYRGDAYNEQFF.

The table lists this clonotype with a few counts. The rearrangement links TRBV3-1 to TRBJ2-7; D not certain. Trimming took off 5 bases at V and 3 bases at J, with 20 bases between the two ends. This CDR3 contains 16 residues. Germline V gene sequence: CDR1 LGHDT, CDR2 YNNKEL (reference sequence). Here the CDR3 reads CASSLDGLRLRYEQYF. The CDR3 bases are TGTGCCAGCAGCTTAGATGGGCTACGTCTTCGCTACGAGCAGTACTTC.

This clonotype was counted a few times. The rearrangement uses TRBV6-5 and TRBJ1-1, with TRBD1 matching over 9 bases. The CDR3 has 14 residues. Germline CDR1 is MNHEY and CDR2 is SVGAGI. Trimming removed 5 bases from V and 2 bases from J; junction bases left unmatched: 3. CDR3 sequence: CASSTGGANTEAFF. CDR3 DNA sequence: TGTGCCAGCAGTACAGGGGGCGCAAACACTGAAGCTTTCTTT.

This clonotype has ten or more counts. The chain links TRBV7-9 to TRBJ1-6, with TRBD1 identical over 8 bases. J gave up 11 bases and V 5 bases, and 2 bases lay outside the gene matches. Looked up from germline, CDR1 is SEHNR and CDR2 is FQNEAQ (reference sequence). The CDR3 has 12 amino acids. Here the CDR3 reads CASSDRGAPLHF. In DNA form, the CDR3 reads TGTGCCAGCAGCGACAGGGGAGCACCCCTCCACTTT. The full variable domain, rest sourced from reference TRBV7-9 and TRBJ1-6, is DTGVSQNPRHKITKRGQNVTFRCDPISEHNRLYWYRQTLGQGPEFLTYFQNEAQLEKSRLLSDRFSAERPKGSFSTLEIQRTEQGDSAMYLCASSDRGAPLHFGNGTRLTVT.

This clonotype has more than one count but fewer than ten. The chain couples TRBV5-1 to TRBJ1-1; 8 nucleotides agree with TRBD1. In germline, CDR1 is SGHRS, CDR2 YFSETQ. The CDR3 runs 15 residues. Trimming took 3 bases from V and 5 from J; bases not matched to a gene: 9. CDR3 region: CASSWGDRSRTEAFF. CDR3 sequence (DNA): TGCGCCAGCAGCTGGGGGGACAGGAGCAGGACTGAAGCTTTCTTT.

About this clonotype itself: Germline and junction disagree at one end, which may indicate a read error. The chain couples TRBV5-6 to TRBJ2-1; 7 positions agree with TRBD2. The CDR3 loop spans 16 amino acids. Germline lookup yields CDR1 SGHDT and CDR2 YYEEEE. The CDR3 loop is CASILMRDYSYNEQFF. The CDR3 coding sequence is TGTGCCAGCATCTTGATGAGGGACTATAGCTACAATGAGCAGTTCTTC. Full variable domain (outside the CDR3, taken from reference TRBV5-6 and TRBJ2-1): DAGVTQSPTHLIKTRGQQVTLRCSPKSGHDTVSWYQQALGQGPQFIFQYYEEEERQRGNFPDRFSGHQFPNYSSELNVNALLLGDSALYLCASILMRDYSYNEQFFGPGTRLTVL.

This clonotype was observed a handful of times. J is TRBJ2-6 and V is TRBV5-1; 8 nucleotides match TRBD1. CDR1 and CDR2 (germline): SGHRS, YFSETQ. CDR3 length equals 16 residues. V lost 3 bases and J lost 0; bases outside the gene matches: 2. The CDR3 sequence is CASSWGTGSGANVLTF. DNA of the CDR3: TGCGCCAGCAGCTGGGGGACAGGCTCTGGGGCCAACGTCCTGACTTTC.

This clonotype has only a few counts. V is TRBV7-2 and J is TRBJ2-7; 8 bases agree with TRBD2. Germline-derived CDR1 and CDR2 are SGHTA and FQGNSA. The V gene end was trimmed by 1 base and the J gene end by 4 bases; junction bases not matched to a gene: 12. This CDR3 spans 17 amino acids. CDR3 amino acids: CASSLGREVHSRYEQYF. DNA for the CDR3: TGTGCCAGCAGCTTAGGGCGGGAGGTCCACTCCCGGTACGAGCAGTACTTC.

This clonotype was seen only a few times. The J gene is TRBJ1-5, the V gene TRBV7-8; no reliable D call. This CDR3 region has 14 residues. Trimming removed 2 bases from V and 4 bases from J, with 9 bases in between. Germline CDR1 SGHVS, CDR2 FQNEAQ. This CDR3 reads CASSLPAINQPQHF. CDR3 DNA: TGTGCCAGCAGCTTACCAGCGATTAATCAGCCCCAGCATTTT.

This clonotype was found many times. This chain uses TRBV5-1 with TRBJ1-1; D ambiguous. With 2 bases removed from V and 2 bases from J, the gap between germline ends came to 7 bases. Germline CDR1 SGHRS, CDR2 YFSETQ. CDR3 size: 13 residues. DNA of the CDR3: TGCGCCAGCAGCTTCCGGACCAACACTGAAGCTTTCTTT. Translated: CASSFRTNTEAFF.